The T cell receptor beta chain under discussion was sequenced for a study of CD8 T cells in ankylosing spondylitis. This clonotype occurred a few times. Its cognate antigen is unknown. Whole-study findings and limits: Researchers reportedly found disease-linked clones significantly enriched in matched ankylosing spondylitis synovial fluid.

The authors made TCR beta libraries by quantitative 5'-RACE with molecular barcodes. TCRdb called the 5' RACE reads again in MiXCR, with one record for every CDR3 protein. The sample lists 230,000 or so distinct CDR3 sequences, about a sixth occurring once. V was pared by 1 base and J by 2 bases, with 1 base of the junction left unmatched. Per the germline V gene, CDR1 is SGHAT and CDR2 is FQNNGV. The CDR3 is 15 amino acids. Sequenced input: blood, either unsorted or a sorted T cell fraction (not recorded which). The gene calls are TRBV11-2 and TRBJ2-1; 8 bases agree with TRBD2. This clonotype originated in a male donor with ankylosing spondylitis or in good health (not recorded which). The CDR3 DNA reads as TGTGCCAGCAGCTTAGGGGGACTAGCCTACAATGAGCAGTTCTTC. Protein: CASSLGGLAYNEQFF.